The 22 T cell receptor beta chains presented below share a single source sample, sequenced in a study of TIL therapy for anti-PD-1-resistant metastatic lung cancer. This was the immunoSEQ v3 assay. Libraries were prepared by immunoSEQ multiplex PCR; TCRdb keeps only in-frame clonotypes and omits some of them. This sample carries approximately 22,000 clones, just over 70% of them seen once, and the ten largest clones take under 2%. Time point meaning: pre-treatment sample, taken before nivolumab and TIL therapy. The material sequenced was blood, taken at baseline. These receptors originate from a person aged 25-85 years with non-small cell lung cancer.

The chain recombines TRBV4-3 with TRBJ2-3, with D perhaps TRBD1 (6 bases). Germline CDR1 is LGHNA and CDR2 is YSLEER. The CDR3 is made up of 14 amino acids. V shed 1 base and J shed 9 bases, with 14 bases lying between them. The chain's CDR3 is CASSQVGSDRTQYF. The CDR3 coding sequence is TGCGCCAGCAGCCAAGTTGGGTCGGACAGAACGCAGTATTTT.

There are a few counts of this clone. This rearrangement joins TRBV5-1 to TRBJ1-1; 10 bases map to TRBD1. This CDR3 has 15 amino acids. Germline CDR1 SGHRS, CDR2 YFSETQ. Trimming took 0 bases from V and 8 from J; bases not matched to a gene: 7. The chain's CDR3 is CASSLVGQGLSEAFF. In DNA, the CDR3 is TGCGCCAGCAGCTTGGTGGGACAGGGGTTATCCGAAGCTTTCTTT.

J is TRBJ2-7 and V is TRBV10-1, with 10 bases fitting TRBD2. The junction had 15 bases not matched to a gene; V was cut back by 10 bases and J by 12 bases. Germline V gives CDR1 WNHNN, CDR2 SYGVQD (reference sequence). This CDR3 contains 13 residues. The CDR3 reads CATPGASGGGGYF. DNA of the CDR3: TGCGCCACCCCAGGGGCTAGCGGGGGCGGGGGGTACTTC.

The CDR3 nucleotides read TGTGCCATCAGTGTTGCCAAGGGGGAGAACACTGAAGCTTTCTTT. This encodes CAISVAKGENTEAFF. The chain recombines TRBV10-3 with TRBJ1-1; TRBD1 is a possible D gene (6 bases). The V end was cut by 4 bases, the J end by 1 base, with 13 bases between. The germline V gene encodes CDR1 ENHRY and CDR2 SYGVKD. The CDR3 runs 15 residues.

The rearrangement uses TRBV30 and TRBJ2-1, with unresolved D. The V end lost 0 bases, the J end lost 8 bases, and 23 bases lay between the germline ends. Per the germline V gene, CDR1 is GTSNPN and CDR2 is SVGIG (reference sequence). The CDR3 is 17 amino acids. This CDR3 is CAWSVLSSPKSRDEQFF. CDR3 DNA sequence: TGTGCCTGGAGTGTTTTGAGTAGCCCCAAGTCCCGGGATGAGCAGTTCTTC.

V and J are TRBV30 and TRBJ2-5, with D perhaps TRBD2 (5 bases). The V end was cut by 0 bases, the J end by 5 bases, with 10 bases between. Germline V CDR1 and CDR2: GTSNPN, SVGIG (reference sequence). The CDR3 is made up of 13 amino acids. The CDR3 region has the DNA TGTGCCTGGAGTGTACCTAGCAGCGAGACCCAGTACTTC. Amino acid sequence: CAWSVPSSETQYF.

The rearrangement links TRBV30 to TRBJ2-7; 7 nucleotides agree with TRBD2. The CDR3 has 13 residues. Germline V CDR1 and CDR2: GTSNPN, SVGIG (reference sequence). With 5 bases clipped from V and 3 bases from J, the junction kept 7 bases outside the gene matches. Here the CDR3 DNA reads TGTGCCTGGGAACGGGGAGGGGACTACGAGCAGTACTTC. Its protein product is CAWERGGDYEQYF.

The chain combines TRBV4-2 with TRBJ2-5, with D possibly TRBD2 on 6 matching bases. The CDR3 has 15 amino acids. Trimming cost V 4 bases and J 5 bases, with 17 bases left between them. Germline V gene lookup returns CDR1 LGHNA and CDR2 YNFKEQ. In DNA, the CDR3 is TGTGCCAGCAGCCTTAGTGGGGAGGTCCTCGAGACCCAGTACTTC. It codes for CASSLSGEVLETQYF.

The chain links TRBV2 to TRBJ2-7; 9 nucleotides agree with TRBD2. V lost 7 bases to trimming and J lost 7 bases; unmatched junction nucleotides: 11. Per the germline V gene, CDR1 is SNHLY and CDR2 is FYNNEI. The CDR3 spans 14 residues. The CDR3 DNA follows: TGTGCCAGCACCGCTGAAGCGGGAGGTCAAGAGCAGTACTTC. This encodes CASTAEAGGQEQYF.

The chain joins TRBV2 to TRBJ2-1; 10 bases agree with TRBD1. The V gene's germline CDR1 is SNHLY and CDR2 FYNNEI. The ends lost 7 bases at V and 4 bases at J; junction bases unmatched: 4. The CDR3 runs 14 residues. CDR3 sequence: CASNDRGQYNEQFF. CDR3 in DNA: TGTGCCAGCAATGACAGGGGGCAATACAATGAGCAGTTCTTC.

This rearrangement joins TRBV19 to TRBJ1-4; D is perhaps TRBD1 (6 bases). CDR3 size: 16 residues. In germline, CDR1 is LNHDA, CDR2 SQIVND (reference sequence). The V gene lost 3 bases and the J gene lost 4 bases, with 15 bases spanning the gap. The CDR3 spells CASSMPQGQLNEKLFF. CDR3 in DNA: TGTGCCAGTAGTATGCCCCAAGGACAGCTTAATGAAAAACTGTTTTTT.

The V gene is TRBV5-1, the J gene TRBJ1-2; TRBD1 matches 8 bases. Looked up from germline, CDR1 is SGHRS and CDR2 is YFSETQ. V trimming: 0 bases; J trimming: 6 bases; junction bases outside the gene matches: 1. The CDR3 loop spans 13 amino acids. The CDR3 DNA follows: TGCGCCAGCAGCTTGGCAGGGGGCAATGGCTACACCTTC. Translating it yields CASSLAGGNGYTF.

This chain links TRBV13 with TRBJ2-2, with D possibly TRBD1 on 6 matching bases. This CDR3 has 13 residues. Germline CDR1 and CDR2: PRHDT and FYEKMQ (reference sequence). Deletions cut 4 bases from V and 6 bases from J, with 9 bases between. The CDR3 bases are TGTGCCAGCAGCTCCGACAGGTCCGGGGAGCTGTTTTTT. Translated, it gives CASSSDRSGELFF.

The chain recombines TRBV7-3 with TRBJ1-5; no firm D call. There are 13 residues in the CDR3. Germline values: CDR1 SGHTA, CDR2 FQGTGA. V gave up 4 bases and J gave up 4 bases, with 8 bases separating them. In nucleotides, the CDR3 is TGTGCCAGCAGCTCAGCAATTAATCAGCCCCAGCATTTT. Its protein product is CASSSAINQPQHF.

This chain connects TRBV3-1 (or the pseudogene TRBV3-2) to TRBJ2-3, with TRBD2 identical over 7 bases. CDR3 length equals 16 residues. Germline V gene lookup returns CDR1 LGHDT and CDR2 YNNKEL (reference sequence). V was pared by 5 bases and J by 0 bases, with 8 bases of the junction left unmatched. The CDR3 DNA is TGTGCCAGCAGCAAAAGACTAGCAGGTAGCACAGATACGCAGTATTTT. Residues: CASSKRLAGSTDTQYF.

This clone was picked up a small number of times. V gene TRBV9 combines with J gene TRBJ2-1; 9 bases are shared with TRBD2. This CDR3 comprises 16 residues. Germline V gene sequence: CDR1 SGDLS, CDR2 YYNGEE. J lost 4 bases, V lost 0 bases, and 5 bases had no gene match. The CDR3: CASSVGFSGGYNEQFF. The CDR3, as DNA: TGTGCCAGCAGCGTAGGATTTAGCGGGGGATACAATGAGCAGTTCTTC.

The chain is built from TRBV15 and TRBJ2-2, with D possibly TRBD2 on 6 matching bases. The germline gives CDR1 LNHNV, CDR2 YYDKDF (reference sequence). The CDR3 is made up of 17 amino acids. V dropped 2 bases and J dropped 0 bases, with 13 bases sitting between them. CDR3 sequence reads: CATSRTLAVANTGELFF. In DNA, the CDR3 is TGTGCCACCAGCAGAACATTAGCGGTTGCGAACACCGGGGAGCTGTTTTTT.

The chain joins TRBV18 to TRBJ2-5; D possibly matches TRBD1 or TRBD2 (6 bases each). CDR1 is KGHSH, CDR2 LQKENI, per germline. The length of the CDR3 is 18 residues. The V gene lost 2 bases and the J gene lost 2 bases, with 21 bases spanning the gap. The CDR3 is CASSPNPPRQGRQETQYF. Here the CDR3 DNA reads TGTGCCAGCTCACCAAATCCCCCGAGGCAGGGGAGGCAAGAGACCCAGTACTTC.

The count of this clone is one. The V call is TRBV27, the J call TRBJ2-1; a weak D match, TRBD1 (5 bases). This CDR3 comprises 16 residues. Per the germline V gene, CDR1 is MNHEY and CDR2 is SMNVEV (reference sequence). The ends were cut back, 6 bases at V and 3 bases at J, with 18 bases in the middle. CDR3 sequence (DNA): TGTGCCAGCAGGACTTTTCCGGTAGGGGTCTACAATGAGCAGTTCTTC. Protein sequence: CASRTFPVGVYNEQFF.

The chain recombines TRBV5-1 with TRBJ1-3, with D possibly TRBD1 on 6 matching bases. This CDR3 region has 15 residues. Germline V gene lookup returns CDR1 SGHRS and CDR2 YFSETQ. The germline V and J ends were trimmed by 4 bases and 0 bases, with 11 bases remaining between them. The CDR3: CASSPGGGSGNTIYF. CDR3 DNA sequence: TGCGCCAGCAGCCCCGGAGGGGGCTCTGGAAACACCATATATTTT.

This chain links TRBV9 with TRBJ1-6; weak D call: TRBD1 (6 bases). V was pared by 0 bases and J by 7 bases, with 11 bases between. CDR1 is SGDLS and CDR2 is YYNGEE in the germline V gene. There are 15 residues in the CDR3. As DNA, the CDR3 is TGTGCCAGCAGCGTAGCGAGTGGGGGCAATTCACCCCTCCACTTT. Protein sequence: CASSVASGGNSPLHF. Looking up the rest from reference TRBV9 and TRBJ1-6 gives the full variable domain: DSGVTQTPKHLITATGQRVTLRCSPRSGDLSVYWYQQSLDQGLQFLIQYYNGEERAKGNILERFSAQQFPDLHSELNLSSLELGDSALYFCASSVASGGNSPLHFGNGTRLTVT.

This chain uses TRBV6-5 with TRBJ2-3; 9 bases align to TRBD2. The CDR3 length is 15 residues. CDR1 MNHEY and CDR2 SVGAGI come from the germline V gene. After removal of 4 bases from V and 1 base from J, the junction contained 3 bases not matched to a gene. CDR3 residues: CASSFRLAGTDTQYF. Here the CDR3 DNA reads TGTGCCAGCAGTTTCCGACTAGCGGGCACAGATACGCAGTATTTT.